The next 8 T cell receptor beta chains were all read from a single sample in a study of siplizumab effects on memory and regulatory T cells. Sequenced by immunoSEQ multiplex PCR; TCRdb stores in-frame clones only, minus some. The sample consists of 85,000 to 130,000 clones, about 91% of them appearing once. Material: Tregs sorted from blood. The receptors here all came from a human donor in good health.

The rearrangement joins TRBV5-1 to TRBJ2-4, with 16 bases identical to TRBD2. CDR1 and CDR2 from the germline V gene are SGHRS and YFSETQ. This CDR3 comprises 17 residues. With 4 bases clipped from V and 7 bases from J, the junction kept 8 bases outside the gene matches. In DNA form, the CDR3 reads TGCGCCAGCAGCAGACGGGGACTAGCGGGAGGGTGGAACATTCAGTACTTC. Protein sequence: CASSRRGLAGGWNIQYF.

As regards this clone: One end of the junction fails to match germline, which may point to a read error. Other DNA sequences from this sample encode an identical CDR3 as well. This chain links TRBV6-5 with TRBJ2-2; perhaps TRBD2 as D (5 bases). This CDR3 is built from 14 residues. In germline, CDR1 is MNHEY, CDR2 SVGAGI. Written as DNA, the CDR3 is TGTGCTAGCAGCCGGACTGCACTCACCGGGGAGCTGTTTTTT. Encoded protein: CASSRTALTGELFF.

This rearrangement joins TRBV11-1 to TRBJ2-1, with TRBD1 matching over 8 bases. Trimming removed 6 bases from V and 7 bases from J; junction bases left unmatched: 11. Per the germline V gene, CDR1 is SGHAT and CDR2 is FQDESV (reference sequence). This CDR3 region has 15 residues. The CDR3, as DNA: TGTGCCAGCAGTTTTACCGGGACAGGCAGAAATGAGCAGTTCTTC. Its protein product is CASSFTGTGRNEQFF.

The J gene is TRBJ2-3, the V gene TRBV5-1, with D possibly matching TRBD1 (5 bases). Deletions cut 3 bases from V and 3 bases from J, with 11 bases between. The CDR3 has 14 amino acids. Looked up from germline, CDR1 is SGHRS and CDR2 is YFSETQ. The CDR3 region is CASSWGRTTDTQYF. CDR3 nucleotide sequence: TGCGCCAGCAGCTGGGGCCGGACGACAGATACGCAGTATTTT.

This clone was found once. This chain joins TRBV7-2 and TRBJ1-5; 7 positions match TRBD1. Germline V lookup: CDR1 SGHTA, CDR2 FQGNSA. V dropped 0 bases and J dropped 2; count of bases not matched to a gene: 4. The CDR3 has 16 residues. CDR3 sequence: CASSLAGGGRNQPQHF. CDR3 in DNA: TGTGCCAGCAGCTTAGCAGGAGGGGGCCGCAATCAGCCCCAGCATTTT.

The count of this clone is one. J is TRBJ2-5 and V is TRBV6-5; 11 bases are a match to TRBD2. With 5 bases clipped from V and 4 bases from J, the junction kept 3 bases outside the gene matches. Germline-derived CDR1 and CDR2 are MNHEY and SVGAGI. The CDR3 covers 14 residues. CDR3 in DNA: TGTGCCAGCAGTCCCCTAGCGGGAGGAGAGACCCAGTACTTC. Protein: CASSPLAGGETQYF.

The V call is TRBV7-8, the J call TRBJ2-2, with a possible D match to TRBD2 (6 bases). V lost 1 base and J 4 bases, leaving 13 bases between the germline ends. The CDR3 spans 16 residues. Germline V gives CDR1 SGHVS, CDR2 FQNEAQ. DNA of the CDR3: TGTGCCAGCAGCTTAGAACGTGGGAGGAGCACCGGGGAGCTGTTTTTT. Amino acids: CASSLERGRSTGELFF.

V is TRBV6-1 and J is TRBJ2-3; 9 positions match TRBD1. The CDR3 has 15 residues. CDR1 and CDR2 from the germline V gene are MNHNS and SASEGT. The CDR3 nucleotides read TGTGCGAGCCTCCACGGGGACAGGGCCGCAGATACGCAGTATTTT. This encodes CASLHGDRAADTQYF.